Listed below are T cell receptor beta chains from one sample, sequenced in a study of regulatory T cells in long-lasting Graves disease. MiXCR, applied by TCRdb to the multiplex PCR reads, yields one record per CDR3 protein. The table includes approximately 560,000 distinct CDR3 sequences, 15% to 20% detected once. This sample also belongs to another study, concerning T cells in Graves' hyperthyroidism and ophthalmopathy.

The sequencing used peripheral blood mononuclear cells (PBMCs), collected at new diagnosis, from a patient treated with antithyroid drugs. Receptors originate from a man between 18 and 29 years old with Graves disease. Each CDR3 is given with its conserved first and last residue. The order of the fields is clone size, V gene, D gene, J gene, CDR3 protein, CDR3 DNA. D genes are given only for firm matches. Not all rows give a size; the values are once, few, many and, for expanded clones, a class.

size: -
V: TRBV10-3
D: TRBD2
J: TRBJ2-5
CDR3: CASSRGGEGETQYF
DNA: TGTGCCTCGTCACGGGGGGGAGAAGGAGAGACCCAGTACTTC

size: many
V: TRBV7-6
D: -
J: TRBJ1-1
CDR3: CASSPGGSNTEAFF
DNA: TGTGCCAGCAGCCCGGGGGGGTCGAACACTGAAGCTTTCTTT

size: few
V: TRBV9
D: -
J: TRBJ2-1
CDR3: CASSVEIYNEQFF
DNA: TGTGCCAGCAGCGTAGAAATCTACAATGAGCAGTTCTTC

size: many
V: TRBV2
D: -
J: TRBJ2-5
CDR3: CASSIHLKTQYF
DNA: TGTGCCAGCAGTATTCACCTCAAGACCCAGTACTTC

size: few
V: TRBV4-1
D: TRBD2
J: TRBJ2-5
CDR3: CASSPVAGGPQETQYF
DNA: TGCGCCAGCAGCCCGGTAGCGGGAGGGCCTCAAGAGACCCAGTACTTC

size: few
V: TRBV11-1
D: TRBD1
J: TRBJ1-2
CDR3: CASHSGQESNYGYTF
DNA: TGTGCCAGCCACTCGGGACAGGAGTCTAACTATGGCTACACCTTC

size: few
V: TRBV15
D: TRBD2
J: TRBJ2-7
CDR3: CATSRDVGRDYGEQYF
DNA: TGTGCCACCAGCAGAGATGTGGGCAGGGACTATGGGGAGCAGTACTTC

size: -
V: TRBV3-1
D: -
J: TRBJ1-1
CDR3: CASSPTFGWDTEAFF
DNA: TGTGCCAGCAGCCCTACGTTTGGCTGGGACACTGAAGCTTTCTTT

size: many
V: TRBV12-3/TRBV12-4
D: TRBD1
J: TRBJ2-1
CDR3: CASSRDGTGDIEQFF
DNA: TGTGCCAGCAGCCGAGATGGGACAGGGGACATTGAGCAGTTCTTC

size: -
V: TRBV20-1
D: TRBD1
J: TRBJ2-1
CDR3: CSARDGRTGDYNEQFF
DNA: TGCAGTGCTAGAGATGGGCGGACAGGGGACTACAATGAGCAGTTCTTC

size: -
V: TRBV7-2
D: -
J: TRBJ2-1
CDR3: CASSWPGDYNEQFF
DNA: TGTGCCAGCAGCTGGCCGGGAGACTACAATGAGCAGTTCTTC

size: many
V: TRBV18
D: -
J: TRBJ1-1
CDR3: CASSAAVDTEAFF
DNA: TGTGCCAGCTCAGCTGCGGTGGACACTGAAGCTTTCTTT

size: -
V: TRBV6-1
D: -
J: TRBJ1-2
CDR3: CASSERGGAGGDGYTF
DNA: TGTGCCAGCAGTGAACGGGGTGGGGCAGGTGGTGATGGCTACACCTTC

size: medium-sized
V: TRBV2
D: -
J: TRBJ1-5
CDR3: CASMRGRGYSNQPQHF
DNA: TGTGCCAGCATGCGTGGGCGAGGATATAGCAATCAGCCCCAGCATTTT

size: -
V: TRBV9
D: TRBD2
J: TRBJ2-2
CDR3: CASSPGGGSLLFF
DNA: TGTGCCAGCAGCCCGGGGGGTGGCAGTCTGCTGTTTTTT

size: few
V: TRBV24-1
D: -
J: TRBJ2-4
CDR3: CATRQAQGLEAKNIQYF
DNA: TGTGCCACCCGACAAGCCCAGGGGTTAGAAGCCAAAAACATTCAGTACTTC

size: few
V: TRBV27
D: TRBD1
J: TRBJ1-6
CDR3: CASSGQRQGFSPLHF
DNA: TGTGCCAGCAGTGGTCAGAGACAGGGTTTTTCACCCCTCCACTTT

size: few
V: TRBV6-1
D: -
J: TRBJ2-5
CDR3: CASKKGPLGETQYF
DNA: TGTGCCAGCAAGAAGGGGCCCCTGGGCGAGACCCAGTACTTC

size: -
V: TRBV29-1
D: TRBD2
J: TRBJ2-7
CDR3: CSVTGLAGASYEQYF
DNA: TGCAGCGTGACAGGACTAGCGGGGGCCTCCTACGAGCAGTACTTC

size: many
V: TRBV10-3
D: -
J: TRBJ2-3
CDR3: CAINEGHGPESDTQYF
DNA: TGTGCCATCAATGAAGGGCACGGCCCTGAATCAGATACGCAGTATTTT

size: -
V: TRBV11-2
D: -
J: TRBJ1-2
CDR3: CASSQTPSSGYTF
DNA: TGTGCCAGCAGCCAAACTCCAAGCTCTGGCTACACCTTC

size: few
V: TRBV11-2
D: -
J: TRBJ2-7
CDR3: CASSLANGQDYEQYF
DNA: TGTGCCAGCAGCTTGGCCAACGGGCAGGACTACGAGCAGTACTTC

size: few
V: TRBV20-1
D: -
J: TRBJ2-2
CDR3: CSAVQTHNTGELFF
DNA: TGCAGTGCAGTCCAGACTCATAACACCGGGGAGCTGTTTTTT

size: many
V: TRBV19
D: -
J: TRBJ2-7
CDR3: CASSSTATYEQYF
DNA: TGTGCCAGCAGTTCGACAGCCACCTACGAGCAGTACTTC

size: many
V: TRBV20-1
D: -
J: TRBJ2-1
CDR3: CSARDPASAYNEQFF
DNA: TGCAGTGCTAGAGATCCGGCTAGCGCCTACAATGAGCAGTTCTTC

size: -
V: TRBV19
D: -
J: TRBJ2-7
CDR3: CASSVTGTQQQYF
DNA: TGTGCCAGTAGTGTGACCGGGACCCAGCAGCAGTACTTC

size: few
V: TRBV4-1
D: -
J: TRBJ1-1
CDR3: CASSPAKAEAFF
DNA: TGCGCCAGCAGCCCCGCCAAGGCTGAAGCTTTCTTT

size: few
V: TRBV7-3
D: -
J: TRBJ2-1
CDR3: CASSLKGTSQQFF
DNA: TGTGCCAGCAGCTTAAAGGGGACCTCCCAGCAGTTCTTC

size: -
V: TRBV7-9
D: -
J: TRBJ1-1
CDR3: CASSLASQAFF
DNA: TGTGCCAGCAGCTTAGCCAGCCAAGCTTTCTTT

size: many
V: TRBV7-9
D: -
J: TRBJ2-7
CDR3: CASSLLGEFGDEQYF
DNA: TGTGCCAGCAGCCTCCTCGGGGAGTTCGGTGACGAGCAGTACTTC

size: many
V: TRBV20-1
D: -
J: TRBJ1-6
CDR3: CSAPGEDSPLHF
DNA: TGCAGTGCTCCGGGTGAGGATTCACCCCTCCACTTT

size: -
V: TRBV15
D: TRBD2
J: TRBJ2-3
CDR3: CATSRGTGGPPTQYF
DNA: TGTGCCACCAGCAGAGGGACGGGAGGACCCCCTACGCAGTATTTT

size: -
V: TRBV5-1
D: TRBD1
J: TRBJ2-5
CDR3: CASGFGQGKETQYF
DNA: TGCGCCAGCGGCTTCGGACAGGGCAAAGAGACCCAGTACTTC

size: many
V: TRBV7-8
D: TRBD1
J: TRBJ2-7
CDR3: CASSLRTGVTSFYEQYF
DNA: TGTGCCAGCAGCTTACGGACAGGGGTCACATCTTTCTACGAGCAGTACTTC

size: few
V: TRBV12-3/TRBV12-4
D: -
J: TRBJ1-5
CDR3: CASSPTGFNHPQHF
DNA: TGTGCCAGCAGTCCCACAGGGTTCAATCATCCCCAGCATTTT

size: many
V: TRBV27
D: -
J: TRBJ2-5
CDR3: CASRQGVSQETQYF
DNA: TGTGCCAGCAGACAGGGCGTTTCACAAGAGACCCAGTACTTC

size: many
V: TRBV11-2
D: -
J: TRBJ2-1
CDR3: CASSYTGTRPDEQFF
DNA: TGTGCCAGCAGCTATACCGGGACTCGCCCCGATGAGCAGTTCTTC

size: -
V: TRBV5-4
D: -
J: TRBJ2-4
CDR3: CASSPQGTKNIQYF
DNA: TGTGCCAGCAGCCCCCAGGGGACCAAAAACATTCAGTACTTC

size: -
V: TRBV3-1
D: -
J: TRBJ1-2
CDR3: CASSQVGGNYGYTF
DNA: TGTGCCAGCAGCCAAGTGGGAGGGAACTATGGCTACACCTTC

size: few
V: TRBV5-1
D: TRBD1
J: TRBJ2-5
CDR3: CASSFSTGGETQYF
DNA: TGCGCCAGCAGCTTTAGTACAGGGGGGGAGACCCAGTACTTC